This T cell receptor beta chain was profiled in a study of OX40 agonist ivuxolimab in advanced cancers. Study-level background: Among those treated, three patients had partial responses, one with hepatocellular carcinoma and two with cutaneous melanoma. Notes on the study in general: The study observed clonal expansion of CD4+ and CD8+ blood T cells by week 6 at 0.1 to 3.0 mg/kg.

Sequencing used immunoSEQ multiplex PCR; TCRdb keeps in-frame clones, though not all of them. The sample holds tens of thousands of clones; approximately 90% are singletons and the top ten take roughly 12%. For this clone: What it binds is unknown.

The source of this sequence is an adult with an advanced solid tumor such as melanoma, head and neck, liver or kidney cancer. The sequences come from CD4+ or CD8+ T cells sorted from blood, collected in a trial of the OX40 agonist ivuxolimab.

The CDR3 nucleotides are TGTGCCAGCAGCCCCCCCCAGCGGCGGGAGGGCCGTTACGAGCAGTACTTC. Protein sequence: CASSPPQRREGRYEQYF. V and J are TRBV11-3 and TRBJ2-7; 9 nucleotides agree with TRBD2. Germline values: CDR1 SGHNT, CDR2 YENEEA. The CDR3 is 17 residues long. V lost 5 bases, J lost 4 bases, and 15 bases stayed unmatched.